Shown below are 5 T cell receptor beta chains from a single sample sequenced in a study of regulatory T cells in long-lasting Graves disease. Arm-PCR of CDR3 regions and iRepertoire HTBI primers were used to build TCR beta libraries. TCRdb called the multiplex PCR reads again in MiXCR, with one record for every CDR3 protein. The table has 400,000 to 550,000 distinct CDR3 sequences, roughly 15% seen once. Time point defined: newly diagnosed GD, antithyroid drugs for less than 3 months. Scientists built the TCR library using RNA that was extracted from PBMCs. The same specimen was also included in a second study, on T cells in Graves' hyperthyroidism and ophthalmopathy.

The source material was peripheral blood mononuclear cells (PBMCs), sampled at new diagnosis, from a patient treated with antithyroid drugs. The receptor set was obtained from a woman between 18 and 30 years old with Graves disease.

This clonotype has more than one count but fewer than ten. The V call is TRBV11-3, the J call TRBJ2-3, with D hard to call. This CDR3 has 14 amino acids. The V gene's germline CDR1 is SGHNT and CDR2 YENEEA. The ends were cut back, 9 bases at V and 4 bases at J, with 17 bases in the middle. CDR3: CASASSNWADTQYF. The CDR3 DNA sequence: TGTGCCAGTGCGAGCTCAAACTGGGCAGATACGCAGTATTTT.

This clonotype was counted only a few times. The V gene is TRBV5-1, the J gene TRBJ1-6; perhaps TRBD1 as D (5 bases). Germline V gene data show CDR1 as SGHRS and CDR2 as YFSETQ. This CDR3 spans 14 amino acids. V was cut by 4 bases and J by 5 bases, with 10 bases left in between. The CDR3 coding sequence is TGCGCCAGCAGCCGAGACAGCAATAATTCACCCCTCCACTTT. Encoded protein: CASSRDSNNSPLHF.

V usage is TRBV20-1 and J usage is TRBJ2-3, with a tentative D call TRBD1 (5 bases). Per germline, CDR1 DFQATT and CDR2 SNEGSKA (reference sequence). Trimming cost V 0 bases and J 2 bases, with 12 bases left between them. This CDR3 has 15 amino acids. This CDR3 is CSARDSQGITDTQYF. The CDR3 region has the DNA TGCAGTGCTAGAGATTCCCAGGGCATCACAGATACGCAGTATTTT.

This clonotype has ten or more counts. The gene calls are TRBV12-3 or TRBV12-4 and TRBJ1-4; no definite D call. The CDR3 sequence is 11 residues long. V lost 7 bases and J lost 8, with 8 bases in between. CDR3 bases: TGTGCCAGCACTCCCCCGGAAAAACTGTTTTTT. Its translation: CASTPPEKLFF.

The chain uses TRBV28 and TRBJ2-7; D is possibly TRBD1 or TRBD2 (5 bases each). CDR1 is MDHEN and CDR2 is SYDVKM in the germline V gene. Trimming shortened V by 6 bases and J by 3 bases, and 12 bases separated the two germline ends. The CDR3 runs 13 residues. The CDR3 loop reads CASSRREIYEQYF. The CDR3, as DNA: TGTGCCAGCAGCCGCAGGGAGATCTACGAGCAGTACTTC.